This TCR beta chain is from a study of cytomegalovirus exposure and HLA in healthy donors. The V end was cut by 5 bases, the J end by 0 bases, with 11 bases between. Germline CDR1 is SGHTA and CDR2 is FQGNSA. The CDR3 has 14 residues. Only one count was recorded for this clone. The PCR used 60 Vbeta and 13 Jbeta primers. Here immunoSEQ multiplex PCR was the method, and the copy in TCRdb shows in-frame clones only, minus some. The table has roughly 110,000 clones, about 68% seen once. The specimen was PBMCs. The sequence was obtained from a woman aged 40 to 49 in good health and CMV-seropositive. This rearrangement joins TRBV7-2 to TRBJ2-7; D remains ambiguous. CDR3 protein: CASSHSPASYEQYF. The CDR3 nucleotides are TGTGCCAGCAGCCATAGCCCAGCCTCCTACGAGCAGTACTTC.